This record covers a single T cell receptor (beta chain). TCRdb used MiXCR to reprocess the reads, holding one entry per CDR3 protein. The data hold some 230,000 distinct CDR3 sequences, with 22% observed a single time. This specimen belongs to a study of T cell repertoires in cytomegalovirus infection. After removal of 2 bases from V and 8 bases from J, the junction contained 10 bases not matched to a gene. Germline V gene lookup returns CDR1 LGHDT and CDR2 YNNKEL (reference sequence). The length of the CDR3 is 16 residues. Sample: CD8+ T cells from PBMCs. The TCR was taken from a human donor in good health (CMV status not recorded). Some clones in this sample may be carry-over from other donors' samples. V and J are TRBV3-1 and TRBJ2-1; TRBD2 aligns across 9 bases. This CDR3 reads CASSQSYLAGRDEQFF. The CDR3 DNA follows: TGTGCCAGCAGCCAAAGCTACCTAGCGGGGCGGGATGAGCAGTTCTTC.